Presented here are 32 T cell receptor beta chains from one specimen sequenced in a study of cytomegalovirus exposure and HLA in healthy donors. The PCR employed 60 Vbeta primers together with 13 Jbeta primers. TCRdb keeps only in-frame clones here, not all; method: immunoSEQ multiplex PCR. The sample contains over 140,000 clones, approximately 80% of which appear only once. The sample taken for sequencing was PBMCs. The origin of the receptors is a man aged 50 or older in good health and CMV-seronegative.

The V call is TRBV4-1, the J call TRBJ2-5, with 10 bases matching TRBD2. Trimming removed 2 bases from V and 2 bases from J; junction bases left unmatched: 5. The length of the CDR3 is 16 residues. Germline loops: CDR1 MGHRA, CDR2 YSYEKL. CDR3 nucleotides: TGCGCCAGCAGCCAACTACTAGCGGGGCTACAAGAGACCCAGTACTTC. This sequence encodes CASSQLLAGLQETQYF.

The chain links TRBV5-1 to TRBJ2-4, with a possible D match to TRBD2 (6 bases). The CDR3 spans 17 residues. Between the trimmed V and J ends, which lost 0 bases and 8 bases, there was a span of 21 bases. Germline V CDR1 and CDR2: SGHRS, YFSETQ. The CDR3, as DNA: TGCGCCAGCAGCTTGGAATTTGGAGGTGGGAGGTCGGACATTCAGTACTTC. It specifies CASSLEFGGGRSDIQYF.

V usage is TRBV27 and J usage is TRBJ2-7; TRBD1 is a possible D gene (5 bases). In germline, CDR1 is MNHEY, CDR2 SMNVEV (reference sequence). The CDR3 is 15 residues long. Between the trimmed V and J ends, which lost 4 bases and 3 bases, there was a span of 16 bases. The CDR3 DNA follows: TGTGCCAGCAGTTACCAGGGCCCGGGCGTCTACGAGCAGTACTTC. Encoded protein: CASSYQGPGVYEQYF.

The chain carries TRBV5-1 and TRBJ2-5; 8 bases agree with TRBD2. This CDR3 spans 16 amino acids. V lost 0 bases to trimming and J lost 6 bases; unmatched junction nucleotides: 10. Germline V gene sequence: CDR1 SGHRS, CDR2 YFSETQ. This CDR3 reads CASSLGTGGHMKTQYF. In nucleotides, the CDR3 is TGCGCCAGCAGCTTGGGGACGGGGGGGCACATGAAGACCCAGTACTTC.

The chain uses TRBV5-3 and TRBJ2-1, with D unclear. TRBV5-3 is sorted into the ORF group, with uncertain function. This CDR3 is built from 12 residues. V was trimmed by 4 bases and J by 4 bases, leaving 6 bases between them. The CDR3 nucleotides are TGTGCCAGAAGCCTTAAATACAATGAGCAGTTCTTC. This sequence encodes CARSLKYNEQFF.

This sequence joins TRBV2 and TRBJ1-5, with 7 bases matching TRBD1. This CDR3 contains 13 residues. Germline-derived CDR1 and CDR2 are SNHLY and FYNNEI. The V segment lost 6 bases and the J segment 4 bases; nucleotides outside the gene matches: 3. CDR3 sequence (DNA): TGTGCCAGCAGGAGACAGGGTAATCAGCCCCAGCATTTT. It codes for CASRRQGNQPQHF.

V gene TRBV5-1 combines with J gene TRBJ2-5; D not resolved. This CDR3 spans 12 amino acids. Germline V gene lookup returns CDR1 SGHRS and CDR2 YFSETQ. The germline V and J ends were trimmed by 1 base and 5 bases, with 6 bases remaining between them. CDR3 nucleotide sequence: TGCGCCAGCAGCTTGACAGTCGAGACCCAGTACTTC. Amino acid sequence: CASSLTVETQYF.

The sample holds one count of this clone. The J gene is TRBJ1-2, the V gene TRBV5-6; tentatively, D is TRBD1 (5 bases). V shed 4 bases and J shed 2 bases, with 12 bases lying between them. The CDR3 sequence is 14 residues long. Germline CDR1 is SGHDT and CDR2 is YYEEEE. The CDR3 sequence is CASSADRENYGYTF. CDR3 sequence (DNA): TGTGCCAGCAGCGCCGACAGAGAGAACTATGGCTACACCTTC.

This clone was picked up a small number of times. The gene calls are TRBV7-6 and TRBJ1-2, with a tentative D call TRBD1 (5 bases). V was shortened by 5 bases and J by 7 bases, with 17 bases between the two germline ends. CDR1 and CDR2 from the germline V gene are SGHVS and FNYEAQ. This CDR3 has 14 amino acids. The CDR3 bases are TGTGCCAGCAGCCAGGGTGGGGGGGGAAGTGGCTACACCTTC. Protein: CASSQGGGGSGYTF.

This rearrangement joins TRBV6-9 to TRBJ1-3; the match to TRBD1 covers 9 bases. V dropped 8 bases and J dropped 5; count of bases not matched to a gene: 7. Germline lookup yields CDR1 MNHGY and CDR2 SVAAGI. The CDR3 totals 14 residues. The CDR3 region is CASPGTGKRNTIYF. DNA of the CDR3: TGTGCCAGCCCCGGGACAGGGAAAAGAAACACCATATATTTT.

The V call is TRBV4-2, the J call TRBJ1-5; D is possibly TRBD1 (6 bases). The ends were cut back, 8 bases at V and 11 bases at J, with 19 bases in the middle. Per the germline V gene, CDR1 is LGHNA and CDR2 is YNFKEQ. The CDR3 sequence is 13 residues long. The CDR3 spells CASSDSFLRAQHF. The CDR3 DNA sequence: TGTGCCAGCTCGGACAGCTTCTTGCGGGCCCAGCATTTT.

The chain combines TRBV9 with TRBJ2-7, with TRBD2 matching 9 bases. The CDR3 is made up of 15 amino acids. The V segment lost 0 bases and the J segment 2 bases; nucleotides outside the gene matches: 3. CDR1 is SGDLS and CDR2 is YYNGEE in the germline V gene. This CDR3 reads CASSVGSGGTYEQYF. The CDR3, as DNA: TGTGCCAGCAGCGTAGGTAGCGGGGGAACCTACGAGCAGTACTTC.

The V gene is TRBV19, the J gene TRBJ1-5; tentatively, D is TRBD1 (5 bases). V was cut by 7 bases and J by 1 base, with 14 bases left in between. Germline V gene sequence: CDR1 LNHDA, CDR2 SQIVND (reference sequence). The CDR3 spans 15 residues. In DNA, the CDR3 is TGTGCCAGTACCATGGCGGGGGTGAGCAATCAGCCCCAGCATTTT. Translation gives CASTMAGVSNQPQHF.

The chain employs TRBV19 and TRBJ2-1; D remains ambiguous. The CDR3 spans 18 residues. The germline V and J ends were trimmed by 7 bases and 1 base, with 23 bases remaining between them. Germline V CDR1 and CDR2: LNHDA, SQIVND (reference sequence). CDR3 bases: TGTGCCAGTAAACCCCAGCGCGGAGTCGGCACGTCCTACAATGAGCAGTTCTTC. The encoded protein is CASKPQRGVGTSYNEQFF.

This chain joins TRBV5-1 and TRBJ2-7; 7 nucleotides line up with TRBD2. Germline CDR1 is SGHRS and CDR2 is YFSETQ. V was clipped by 0 bases and J by 7 bases; unmatched bases: 1. The CDR3 has 12 residues. CDR3 DNA: TGCGCCAGCAGCTTGGAGGGAGGGGAGCAGTACTTC. Its protein product is CASSLEGGEQYF.

Of note for this clone: This sample also contains other DNA sequences that code for the same CDR3. The rearrangement links TRBV25-1 to TRBJ1-1, with a possible D match to TRBD1 (5 bases). The length of the CDR3 is 14 residues. Germline CDR1 reads MGHDK; CDR2 reads SYGVNS. V was shortened by 2 bases and J by 4 bases, with 11 bases between the two germline ends. The CDR3 DNA reads as TGTGCCAGCAGTGAACAAGGGGCCCTCACTGAAGCTTTCTTT. Translation gives CASSEQGALTEAFF.

Comments on this clone: One junction end disagrees with the germline gene, perhaps due to a read error. The V and J genes are TRBV19 and TRBJ2-3; a weak D match, TRBD2 (6 bases). The CDR3 is made up of 15 amino acids. The V gene's germline CDR1 is LNHDA and CDR2 SQIVND (reference sequence). This CDR3 is CTSSFRDFPADTQYF. CDR3 DNA: TGTACCAGTAGTTTCCGGGACTTCCCCGCAGATACGCAGTATTTT.

Comment on this clone: The same CDR3 arises from other DNA sequences in this sample as well. The chain carries TRBV5-1 and TRBJ2-2; 7 nucleotides align to TRBD1. Per germline, CDR1 SGHRS and CDR2 YFSETQ. This CDR3 comprises 15 residues. Trimming cost V 0 bases and J 1 base; bases outside gene matches: 0. Here the CDR3 reads CASSLGQGNTGELFF. The DNA for the CDR3 is TGCGCCAGCAGCTTGGGACAGGGGAACACCGGGGAGCTGTTTTTT.

This clone showed up just a few times. The V call is TRBV5-1, the J call TRBJ2-6, with a tentative D call TRBD1 (6 bases). Germline V gene lookup returns CDR1 SGHRS and CDR2 YFSETQ. Trimming stripped 0 bases from V and 0 bases from J, with 16 bases between. This CDR3 comprises 19 residues. The CDR3 region is CASSLGQDTYYSGANVLTF. CDR3 sequence (DNA): TGCGCCAGCAGCTTGGGACAGGACACCTATTACTCTGGGGCCAACGTCCTGACTTTC.

The chain combines TRBV10-1 with TRBJ2-3; 14 bases match TRBD2. CDR1 and CDR2 from the germline V gene are WNHNN and SYGVQD (reference sequence). The CDR3 consists of 16 residues. V shed 4 bases and J 4 bases; nucleotides not matched to a gene: 4. The DNA of the CDR3 is TGCGCCAGCAGTGGCCCGGGACTAGCGGGAGCAGATACGCAGTATTTT. Translated: CASSGPGLAGADTQYF.

This clone was counted between two and nine times. This sequence joins TRBV30 and TRBJ2-7; the D gene is possibly TRBD2 (6 bases). CDR1 is GTSNPN and CDR2 is SVGIG in the germline V gene (reference sequence). The CDR3 is made up of 14 amino acids. V shed 4 bases and J shed 0 bases, with 13 bases lying between them. The CDR3 DNA follows: TGTGCCTGGAAAAAACCCGGGAGCTCCTACGAGCAGTACTTC. Amino acid sequence: CAWKKPGSSYEQYF.

The chain links TRBV4-1 to TRBJ2-1, with 10 bases matching TRBD2. The CDR3 has 15 residues. After removal of 4 bases from V and 7 bases from J, the junction contained 7 bases not matched to a gene. Germline CDR1 and CDR2: MGHRA and YSYEKL. The CDR3 DNA is TGCGCCAGCAGCCCTCCAAGCGGGGGGGCTAATGAGCAGTTCTTC. Its protein product is CASSPPSGGANEQFF.

The rearrangement uses TRBV5-6 and TRBJ2-7; TRBD2 is a possible D gene (7 bases). The CDR3 runs 14 residues. V lost 2 bases, J lost 3 bases, and 12 bases lay in between. Per the germline V gene, CDR1 is SGHDT and CDR2 is YYEEEE. As DNA, the CDR3 is TGTGCCAGCAGCTTCCGGGGGGCTGGCTACGAGCAGTACTTC. This encodes CASSFRGAGYEQYF.

The V gene is TRBV11-1, the J gene TRBJ2-7, with 8 bases that match TRBD1. J gave up 0 bases and V 5 bases, and 9 bases lay outside the gene matches. This CDR3 is 16 amino acids long. Germline CDR1 is SGHAT and CDR2 is FQDESV (reference sequence). The CDR3 nucleotides are TGTGCCAGCAGCCCAAGCCAGGGACAGGTCTCCTACGAGCAGTACTTC. Encoded protein: CASSPSQGQVSYEQYF.

The V and J genes are TRBV5-1 and TRBJ2-1; 9 bases are shared with TRBD2. After removal of 3 bases from V and 2 bases from J, the junction contained 3 bases not matched to a gene. The V gene's germline CDR1 is SGHRS and CDR2 YFSETQ. The CDR3 extends over 15 amino acids. The CDR3 region has the DNA TGCGCCAGCAGCTCAGGGACTAGCCCCTACAATGAGCAGTTCTTC. The encoded protein is CASSSGTSPYNEQFF.

The CDR3 here is CASSPSREGYGYTF. CDR3 nucleotides: TGTGCCAGCAGCCCATCACGGGAGGGCTATGGCTACACCTTC. The V and J genes are TRBV7-3 and TRBJ1-2, with D unclear. This CDR3 is 14 amino acids long. V lost 5 bases to trimming and J lost 4 bases, with 14 bases between them. Germline CDR1 is SGHTA and CDR2 is FQGTGA. Together with reference TRBV7-3 and TRBJ1-2, the CDR3 gives the full variable domain: GAGVSQTPSNKVTEKGKYVELRCDPISGHTALYWYRQSLGQGPEFLIYFQGTGAADDSGLPNDRFFAVRPEGSVSTLKIQRTERGDSAVYLCASSPSREGYGYTFGSGTRLTVV.

The V gene is TRBV5-4, the J gene TRBJ2-7; a weak D match, TRBD1 (5 bases). Germline CDR1 SGHNT, CDR2 YYREEE (reference sequence). V was pared by 4 bases and J by 6 bases, with 14 bases between. This CDR3 region has 13 residues. In DNA form, the CDR3 reads TGTGCCAGCAGCAACCCACAGGCGAGCGAGCAGTACTTC. As protein: CASSNPQASEQYF. The variable domain in full, with the rest retrieved from reference TRBV5-4 and TRBJ2-7, is ETGVTQSPTHLIKTRGQQVTLRCSSQSGHNTVSWYQQALGQGPQFIFQYYREEENGRGNFPPRFSGLQFPNYSSELNVNALELDDSALYLCASSNPQASEQYFGPGTRLTVT.

J is TRBJ1-2 and V is TRBV5-1; 9 nucleotides line up with TRBD1. Losses at the gene ends were 4 bases for V and 8 bases for J; bases not matched to a gene: 12. This CDR3 is built from 15 residues. CDR1 is SGHRS and CDR2 is YFSETQ in the germline V gene. DNA of the CDR3: TGCGCCAGCAGCCCCGGGACAGGGTTCCTCTCCGGCTACACCTTC. Its protein is CASSPGTGFLSGYTF.

The chain joins TRBV7-3 to TRBJ1-2; D unclear. CDR3 length: 13 amino acids. Germline CDR1 and CDR2: SGHTA and FQGTGA. V shed 3 bases and J shed 4 bases, with 9 bases lying between them. The CDR3 here is CASSLAESYGYTF. For the CDR3, the DNA is TGTGCCAGCAGCTTGGCAGAAAGCTATGGCTACACCTTC.

The chain uses TRBV5-4 and TRBJ2-2; a possible D gene is TRBD2 (5 bases). CDR3 length: 16 amino acids. V was clipped by 4 bases and J by 1 base, with 14 bases between them. CDR1 is SGHNT and CDR2 is YYREEE in the germline V gene (reference sequence). CDR3 nucleotide sequence: TGTGCCAGCAGCCCCCCCGGGGTAATGAACACCGGGGAGCTGTTTTTT. Its translation: CASSPPGVMNTGELFF.

The chain is built from TRBV27 and TRBJ2-7; 10 bases align to TRBD2. With 6 bases clipped from V and 0 bases from J, the junction kept 11 bases outside the gene matches. CDR1 and CDR2 from the germline V gene are MNHEY and SMNVEV (reference sequence). CDR3 length equals 17 residues. The DNA for the CDR3 is TGTGCCAGCAGAGGAGCAAGCGGGGGGGCCTACTCCTACGAGCAGTACTTC. Its translation: CASRGASGGAYSYEQYF.

The rearrangement links TRBV6-1 to TRBJ1-5, with 7 bases fitting TRBD1. Germline V gene data show CDR1 as MNHNS and CDR2 as SASEGT. J was trimmed by 0 bases and V by 4 bases; bases with no gene match: 12. The length of the CDR3 is 18 residues. In nucleotides, the CDR3 is TGTGCCAGCAGTGTTGGTGGGGACAGATCATATAGCAATCAGCCCCAGCATTTT. Translation: CASSVGGDRSYSNQPQHF.